Only a few counts were recorded for the clone carrying this T cell receptor beta chain. What it recognizes is unknown. This sample is drawn from a study of post-analysis software for immune sequencing data. Whole-study context: Relapsing-remitting, secondary progressive and progressive-relapsing forms made up the multiple sclerosis disease courses. General observations from the study: Patients carried roughly 5 TRBV segments more frequently than controls did, and TRBV5-6, TRBV5-1 and TRBV20-1 were among them. Significantly decreased normalized Chao1 diversity was recorded for multiple sclerosis patients relative to controls.

Germline V gene lookup returns CDR1 MNHEY and CDR2 SVGAGI. The CDR3 loop spans 15 amino acids. V was clipped by 3 bases and J by 5 bases, with 16 bases between them. Incorporated into the TCR beta cDNA libraries were unique molecular identifiers, which served to reduce PCR and sequencing biases. Starting from roughly 1.1 to 9.2 million T cells, the study yielded 500,000 or so cDNA molecules. TCRdb passed the PCR reads through MiXCR, listing each CDR3 protein once. The table shows more than 500,000 distinct CDR3 sequences, with approximately 31% occurring only once. The source material was blood. The J gene is TRBJ2-5, the V gene TRBV6-5, with unresolved D. This receptor was identified in a girl under 18 with multiple sclerosis. Here the CDR3 reads CASSYSEHEAETQYF. DNA for the CDR3: TGTGCCAGCAGTTATAGTGAACATGAAGCGGAGACCCAGTACTTC.